These 10 T cell receptor beta chains share one sample of origin, sequenced in a study of T cell responses to AZD1222 COVID-19 vaccine. TCRdb's table, derived via immunoSEQ multiplex PCR, lists solely in-frame clones and lacks some. The table has tens of thousands of clones, 80% to 90% seen once. The sequencing used peripheral blood, collected on day 0 of AZD1222 vaccination. All receptors derive from an adult in good health.

This chain joins TRBV3-1 (or the pseudogene TRBV3-2) and TRBJ1-1; D gene ambiguous. CDR3 length: 14 amino acids. The germline V gene has CDR1 LGHDT and CDR2 YNNKEL (reference sequence). Trimming removed 1 base from V and 0 bases from J, with 6 bases in between. The CDR3 DNA sequence: TGTGCCAGCAGCCAAGTTATGGTGAACACTGAAGCTTTCTTT. It specifies CASSQVMVNTEAFF.

The sample holds a few counts of this clone. The CDR3 coding sequence is TGTGCTAGTGGACGACCAGAGTTACAAGCCAAAAACATTCAGTACTTC. Encoded protein: CASGRPELQAKNIQYF. The J gene is TRBJ2-4, the V gene TRBV12-5; D is unresolved. V was trimmed by 6 bases and J by 0 bases, leaving 15 bases between them. CDR3 length: 16 amino acids. Germline V lookup: CDR1 LGHNT, CDR2 FRNRAP.

The V call is TRBV19, the J call TRBJ1-3, with unresolved D. Deletions cut 4 bases from V and 4 bases from J, with 11 bases between. Germline CDR1 reads LNHDA; CDR2 reads SQIVND (reference sequence). CDR3 size: 14 residues. CDR3 in DNA: TGTGCCAGTAGTAAAGGGCAGCCAGGAAACACCATATATTTT. Translated: CASSKGQPGNTIYF. Together with reference TRBV19 and TRBJ1-3, the CDR3 gives the full variable domain: DGGITQSPKYLFRKEGQNVTLSCEQNLNHDAMYWYRQDPGQGLRLIYYSQIVNDFQKGDIAEGYSVSREKKESFPLTVTSAQKNPTAFYLCASSKGQPGNTIYFGEGSWLTVV.

The CDR3 reads CAWSVTPGLHEKLFF. In nucleotides, the CDR3 is TGTGCCTGGAGTGTTACACCGGGCCTTCATGAAAAACTGTTTTTT. The chain joins TRBV30 to TRBJ1-4; D gene uncertain. The CDR3 spans 15 residues. CDR1 is GTSNPN, CDR2 SVGIG, per germline (reference sequence). Trimming pared 0 bases from V and 6 bases from J, leaving 14 bases between.

V is TRBV5-1 and J is TRBJ1-1; no clear D. CDR1 is SGHRS and CDR2 is YFSETQ in the germline V gene. This CDR3 is built from 14 residues. V lost 0 bases, J lost 3 bases, and 9 bases lay in between. The CDR3 coding sequence is TGCGCCAGCAGCTTGGCGGGAAAGGACACTGAAGCTTTCTTT. Amino acid sequence: CASSLAGKDTEAFF.

Only a few counts were recorded for this clone. The genes are TRBV27 and TRBJ1-6, with 7 positions matching TRBD1. The CDR3 runs to 17 residues. The ends lost 6 bases at V and 0 bases at J; junction bases unmatched: 8. Looked up from germline, CDR1 is MNHEY and CDR2 is SMNVEV (reference sequence). The CDR3 is CASRTGQASSYNSPLHF. The CDR3 DNA reads TGTGCCAGCAGAACTGGACAGGCGAGCTCCTATAATTCACCCCTCCACTTT.

The chain combines TRBV6-5 with TRBJ1-4, with D uncertain. Germline V CDR1 and CDR2: MNHEY, SVGAGI. The germline V and J ends were trimmed by 5 bases and 7 bases, with 17 bases remaining between them. The CDR3 runs to 15 residues. The CDR3 region has the DNA TGTGCCAGCAGTATATCCGGGAGTGGGAGTGAAAAACTGTTTTTT. Translating it yields CASSISGSGSEKLFF.

The chain employs TRBV6-5 and TRBJ1-4; a weak D match, TRBD1 (6 bases). Germline loops: CDR1 MNHEY, CDR2 SVGAGI. The CDR3 spans 15 residues. Trimming cost V 2 bases and J 8 bases, with 15 bases left between them. DNA for the CDR3: TGTGCCAGCAGTTACACAACAGGGAGTGGGGAAAAACTGTTTTTT. It is translated as CASSYTTGSGEKLFF.

The chain recombines TRBV5-4 with TRBJ2-1, with a tentative D call TRBD2 (6 bases). The CDR3 runs 14 residues. Germline V gene sequence: CDR1 SGHNT, CDR2 YYREEE (reference sequence). Trimming removed 5 bases at V and 6 bases at J, with 15 bases between. The CDR3 sequence is CASSSQRVLNEQFF. The CDR3 DNA is TGTGCCAGCAGTTCTCAGCGGGTCCTCAATGAGCAGTTCTTC.

This chain links TRBV19 with TRBJ2-5; D may match TRBD1 or TRBD2 (5 bases each). This CDR3 spans 13 amino acids. Trimming shortened V by 3 bases and J by 5 bases, and 10 bases separated the two germline ends. In germline, CDR1 is LNHDA, CDR2 SQIVND (reference sequence). The chain's CDR3 is CASSMGPRETQYF. The CDR3 bases are TGTGCCAGTAGTATGGGACCTAGGGAGACCCAGTACTTC.